The following is a TCR beta chain sequence with its context. Other DNA variants within this sample encode the same CDR3. Living in about two dozen US areas, the participants were between roughly 18 and 90 years of age. Two negative PCRs, clearance, or symptom resolution had been documented for recovered Cohort 3 donors. Method: immunoSEQ multiplex PCR; TCRdb's copy keeps in-frame clones and lacks some. Of roughly 190,000 clones in the sample, around 82% were seen once. CDR3 size: 15 residues. V dropped 2 bases and J dropped 1; count of bases not matched to a gene: 3. Germline V gene lookup returns CDR1 SGHTA and CDR2 FQGNSA. The sample belongs to a study of blood T cell repertoires in COVID-19. Study context: Samples came from the United States, Italy and Spain, spanning acute and convalescent COVID-19. T cells, B-cell-depleted T cells, or PBMCs supplied cDNA or gDNA.

The chain carries TRBV7-2 and TRBJ1-1; TRBD1 aligns across 8 bases. Input material: PBMCs or T cells enriched from blood (not recorded which). The receptor comes from a middle-aged man who had recovered from COVID-19. CDR3 amino acids: CASSLLGQGNTEAFF. The CDR3 DNA sequence: TGTGCCAGCAGCTTATTAGGACAGGGGAACACTGAAGCTTTCTTT.